A selection of T cell receptor beta chains follows, all from one sample in a study of blood T cell repertoires in COVID-19. The table came from immunoSEQ multiplex PCR; TCRdb's copy has only in-frame clones and leaves some out. This table has 240,000 or so clones, over 80% appearing once. The sequencing sample was made of PBMCs or T cells enriched from blood (not recorded which). These receptors all stem from a man aged 50-59 years who had been exposed to COVID-19. The CDR3 runs from the conserved cysteine through the conserved F or W. D genes are given only for firm matches. Size tells how often a clone was seen (once, few, many) or the class of an expanded clone, and some rows leave it out.

TRBV19	TRBJ2-1	NA	NA	CASSGPGSEQFF	TGTGCCAGTAGTGGGCCGGGGAGTGAGCAGTTCTTC
TRBV28	TRBJ1-1	NA	NA	CASSLRGWSTEAFF	TGTGCCAGCAGTTTAAGGGGTTGGAGCACTGAAGCTTTCTTT
TRBV27	TRBJ2-2	NA	NA	CASSRTLKAEGELFF	TGTGCCAGCAGTCGGACTTTAAAAGCGGAGGGGGAGCTGTTTTTT
TRBV4-1	TRBJ1-3	NA	few	CASSSTSGVGNTIYF	TGCGCCAGCAGCTCGACTTCGGGGGTGGGAAACACCATATATTTT
TRBV5-6	TRBJ1-5	TRBD1	few	CASSLTGGELDQPQHF	TGTGCCAGCAGCTTGACAGGGGGCGAGCTTGACCAGCCCCAGCATTTT
TRBV7-3	TRBJ1-4	NA	NA	CASSLLYEKLFF	TGTGCCAGCAGCCTCCTTTATGAAAAACTGTTTTTT
TRBV4-2	TRBJ1-6	NA	NA	CASSYRHHQALHF	TGTGCCAGCAGCTATCGACACCACCAGGCCCTCCACTTT
TRBV13	TRBJ1-6	NA	NA	CASAWDGGPLHF	TGTGCCAGCGCGTGGGACGGGGGACCCCTCCACTTT
TRBV20-1	TRBJ2-3	NA	NA	CSASVDRGTDTQYF	TGCAGTGCTAGTGTCGACAGAGGCACAGATACGCAGTATTTT
TRBV5-4	TRBJ2-7	TRBD1	NA	CASSSGTVPSEQYF	TGTGCCAGCAGCTCCGGGACAGTTCCCAGCGAGCAGTACTTC
TRBV5-1	TRBJ2-3	NA	NA	CASSPNTDTQYF	TGCGCCAGCAGCCCTAATACAGATACGCAGTATTTT
TRBV6-1	TRBJ1-2	NA	NA	CASSDFFGYTF	TGTGCCAGCAGTGATTTCTTTGGCTACACCTTC
TRBV4-1	TRBJ1-4	NA	NA	CASSQGRGNEKLFF	TGCGCCAGCAGCCAGGGCAGGGGAAATGAAAAACTGTTTTTT
TRBV7-3	TRBJ2-3	TRBD2	NA	CASSILGRGLTDTQYF	TGTGCCAGCAGCATACTAGGGAGGGGTCTCACAGATACGCAGTATTTT
TRBV5-6	TRBJ1-6	NA	NA	CASGLTGWNSPLHF	TGTGCCAGCGGATTGACAGGATGGAATTCACCCCTCCACTTT
TRBV29-1	TRBJ2-3	TRBD2	NA	CRIAGGSADTQYF	TGCAGGATAGCGGGAGGCTCGGCAGATACGCAGTATTTT
TRBV29-1	TRBJ2-2	TRBD1	NA	CSVGQGFGTGELFF	TGCAGCGTTGGACAGGGGTTCGGCACCGGGGAGCTGTTTTTT
TRBV7-6	TRBJ2-5	NA	NA	CASSLAAGFQETQYF	TGTGCCAGCAGCTTAGCCGCCGGGTTCCAAGAGACCCAGTACTTC
TRBV3-1/TRBV3-2	TRBJ1-3	NA	NA	CASSQVYSSGNTIYF	TGTGCCAGCAGCCAAGTATATAGCTCTGGAAACACCATATATTTT
TRBV5-1	TRBJ1-5	NA	NA	CASSLLGGSDSNQPQHF	TGCGCCAGCAGCTTGTTGGGGGGGTCCGATAGCAATCAGCCCCAGCATTTT
TRBV2	TRBJ2-7	TRBD2	NA	CASSDRTRVNEQYF	TGTGCCAGCAGTGACCGGACTAGAGTCAACGAGCAGTACTTC
TRBV6-2/TRBV6-3	TRBJ2-1	TRBD2	NA	CASSLPPGLAGNGEQFF	TGTGCCAGCAGTTTACCCCCAGGACTAGCGGGGAATGGAGAGCAGTTCTTC
TRBV3-1/TRBV3-2	TRBJ2-7	TRBD1	once	CASSPWTGSAYEQYF	TGTGCCAGCAGCCCCTGGACAGGGAGTGCCTACGAGCAGTACTTC
TRBV27	TRBJ2-7	NA	NA	CASSASPGTALSYEQYF	TGTGCCAGCAGTGCCTCGCCAGGGACTGCCCTCTCCTACGAGCAGTACTTC
TRBV28	TRBJ1-6	NA	NA	CASSSAGDNSPLHF	TGTGCCAGCAGCTCGGCGGGGGACAATTCACCCCTCCACTTT
TRBV19	TRBJ1-2	TRBD1	NA	CASSLQGYGYTF	TGTGCCAGTAGTTTACAGGGGTATGGCTACACCTTC
TRBV9	TRBJ1-1	NA	NA	CASSVSFRVRGTEAFF	TGTGCCAGCAGCGTAAGTTTTAGGGTAAGGGGTACTGAAGCTTTCTTT
TRBV10-3	TRBJ2-1	TRBD2	NA	CAIREGLAGFSREQFF	TGTGCCATCAGAGAAGGACTAGCGGGGTTTTCCCGCGAGCAGTTCTTC
TRBV5-1	TRBJ2-6	TRBD2	NA	CASSLDGTSSGANVLTF	TGCGCCAGCAGCTTGGACGGGACTAGCTCTGGGGCCAACGTCCTGACTTTC
TRBV27	TRBJ1-1	TRBD1	NA	CASSLSGGTGGEAFF	TGTGCCAGCAGTTTATCAGGCGGGACAGGGGGCGAAGCTTTCTTT
TRBV7-9	TRBJ2-6	NA	few	CASSLRGRANVLTF	TGTGCCAGCAGCTTAAGGGGAAGGGCCAACGTCCTGACTTTC
TRBV9	TRBJ1-4	NA	NA	CASSGTALNEKLFF	TGTGCCAGCAGCGGGACAGCGCTTAATGAAAAACTGTTTTTT